This T cell receptor (beta chain) was sequenced during a study of glioma-infiltrating T cells. Whole-study context: Sequencing aimed for about 4.5- to 11-fold coverage of about a million peripheral T cells. Study-level points and caveats: Patients with low tissue-blood divergence carried a signature set of shared blood CDR3 motifs. Above-expected tissue-blood divergence occurred in all gliomas, most in low-grade ones.

The CDR3 has 16 amino acids. The V and J ends lost 5 bases and 4 bases, in that order; junction bases with no gene match: 8. In germline, CDR1 is SEHNR, CDR2 FQNEAQ (reference sequence). In regard to this clonotype: Its antigen remains unidentified.

The iRepertoire nested amplicon-rescue multiplex PCR amplified TCR alpha and beta CDR3s from RNA. One-step reverse transcription and amplification started from about 100-400 ng of tissue mRNA or PBMC total RNA. TCRdb used MiXCR to reprocess the multiplex PCR reads, holding one entry per CDR3 protein. The table has around 350,000 distinct CDR3 sequences, around 38% seen once. This clonotype originated in a human donor with low-grade glioma or glioblastoma, undergoing nonglioma brain surgery, or in good health (not recorded which). Sequencing was performed on glioma tissue, nonneoplastic brain tissue, or PBMCs (not recorded which). The chain is built from TRBV7-9 and TRBJ2-1; 10 bases are a match to TRBD2. This CDR3 reads CASSPGSSGSYNEQFF. The CDR3 DNA reads TGTGCCAGCAGCCCGGGGTCTAGCGGGAGTTACAATGAGCAGTTCTTC.